This is a list of T cell receptor beta chains from one sample in a study of T-cell reconstitution after alpha-beta-depleted transplantation in children. TCRdb recomputed calls from the PCR reads with MiXCR, one row per CDR3 protein. The sample includes about 610,000 distinct CDR3 sequences, roughly a tenth seen only once; the top ten take 4% to 5%. Here the sequenced sample was PBMCs from the stem cell graft donor, taken from the stem cell graft. These receptor sequences come from a human donor who donated a stem cell graft to a child with acute myeloid leukemia. CDR3s include the opening cysteine and the closing phenylalanine or tryptophan. D genes are given only for firm matches.

d_gene	j_gene	v_gene	CDR3aa
.	TRBJ2-5	TRBV19	CASSPQGGKTQYF
.	TRBJ2-2	TRBV6-5	CASSYFDLNTGELFF
.	TRBJ2-7	TRBV4-3	CASSQEHAQSSYEQYF
.	TRBJ2-7	TRBV5-1	CASSLSQVAPDEQYF
.	TRBJ1-3	TRBV2	CASRVQSSGNTIYF
TRBD1	TRBJ1-3	TRBV7-2	CASSPQGARGNTIYF
.	TRBJ2-1	TRBV7-3	CASSSHGGGGFNEQFF
.	TRBJ2-7	TRBV5-1	CASSPGTLSSYEQYF
TRBD2	TRBJ2-1	TRBV20-1	CSARAGVSYNEQFF
.	TRBJ1-2	TRBV5-1	CAFWYGYTF
TRBD1	TRBJ1-2	TRBV5-6	CASRDRAGYTF
.	TRBJ2-3	TRBV7-2	CASSQQKVDTQYF
.	TRBJ2-1	TRBV12-5	CASGLGTNEQFF
TRBD2	TRBJ2-1	TRBV11-1	CASSLRTSGEHRTDNEQFF
.	TRBJ2-7	TRBV29-1	CSVEERHEQYF
.	TRBJ2-3	TRBV9	CASSVGVQGVHSVEYF
.	TRBJ1-5	TRBV15	CATSRDRQVGGNQPQHF
TRBD2	TRBJ2-2	TRBV24-1	CATSDLRLATGELFF
.	TRBJ2-1	TRBV7-4	CASSLEANEQFF
.	TRBJ1-2	TRBV15	CATSREVGYGYTF
.	TRBJ2-5	TRBV14	CASSLQRQLQETQYF
.	TRBJ2-1	TRBV11-2	CASSLDLQTHEQFF
.	TRBJ2-3	TRBV20-1	CSGVTSTDTQYF
.	TRBJ2-7	TRBV19	CASSPWDVYEQYF
TRBD1	TRBJ1-1	TRBV7-9	CASSTSGTGGWSTEAFF
.	TRBJ2-1	TRBV11-2	CASSLGSGTYNEQFF
.	TRBJ2-5	TRBV20-1	CSARDPLGVLQTQYF
.	TRBJ2-5	TRBV7-2	CASSPLTAQRPQETQYF
TRBD1	TRBJ2-7	TRBV6-1	CASRGLGTGYEQYF
.	TRBJ2-1	TRBV28	CASNPSLYNEQFF
TRBD1	TRBJ2-6	TRBV9	CASSVGTGILSGANVLTF
.	TRBJ2-6	TRBV7-2	CASSLNEQGITSGANVLTF
.	TRBJ2-1	TRBV11-1	CASSYYAQNEQFF
TRBD2	TRBJ2-7	TRBV20-1	CSARPLAVISYEQYF
.	TRBJ1-5	TRBV20-1	CSARRTVNQPQHF
.	TRBJ2-7	TRBV2	CASRLRVGDGGQYF
.	TRBJ1-1	TRBV10-3	CAIQRAGNTEAFF
TRBD1	TRBJ2-7	TRBV4-3	CASSQDTGGASMVYEQYF
.	TRBJ1-1	TRBV12-3/TRBV12-4	CASSDLLGGTKAFF
TRBD2	TRBJ2-7	TRBV6-5	CASSYSAGGMGEQYF
.	TRBJ2-3	TRBV7-9	CASSLVHGSTDTQYF